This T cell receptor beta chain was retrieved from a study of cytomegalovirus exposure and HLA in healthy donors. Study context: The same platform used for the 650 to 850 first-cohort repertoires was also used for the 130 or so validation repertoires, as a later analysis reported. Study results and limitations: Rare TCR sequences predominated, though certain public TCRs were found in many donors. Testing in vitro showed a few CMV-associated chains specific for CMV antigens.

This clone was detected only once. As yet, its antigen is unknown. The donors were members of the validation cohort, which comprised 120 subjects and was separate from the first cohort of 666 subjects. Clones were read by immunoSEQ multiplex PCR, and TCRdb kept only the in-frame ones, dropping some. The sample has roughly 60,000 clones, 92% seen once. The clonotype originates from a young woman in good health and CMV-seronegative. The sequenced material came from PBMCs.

CDR3 amino acids: CASSLEGPGDSGNTIYF. CDR3 DNA sequence: TGCGCCAGCAGCTTGGAGGGCCCGGGGGACTCTGGAAACACCATATATTTT. V usage is TRBV5-1 and J usage is TRBJ1-3, with D possibly matching TRBD1 (5 bases). Looked up from germline, CDR1 is SGHRS and CDR2 is YFSETQ. Trimming stripped 0 bases from V and 0 bases from J, with 13 bases between. The CDR3 runs to 17 residues.